This TCR beta chain was sequenced during a study of T cell changes during pregnancy in multiple sclerosis. Assay used: immunoSEQ multiplex PCR; TCRdb lists only in-frame clones, some missing. The data contain 55,000 to 65,000 clones, about nine tenths of them singletons. The sample holds one count of this clone. V trimming: 0 bases; J trimming: 2 bases; junction bases outside the gene matches: 2. The germline CDR1 and CDR2 sequences are WNHNN and SYGVQD (reference sequence). The CDR3 loop spans 15 amino acids. The clonotype originates from a female donor with multiple sclerosis, enrolled in a pregnancy study. The sample in question was peripheral blood, obtained in the second trimester of pregnancy. The chain links TRBV10-1 to TRBJ2-7, with 9 bases aligning to TRBD1. In nucleotides, the CDR3 is TGCGCCAGCAGTGAGTCCGGGACAGGGCCCTACGAGCAGTACTTC. Translation: CASSESGTGPYEQYF.